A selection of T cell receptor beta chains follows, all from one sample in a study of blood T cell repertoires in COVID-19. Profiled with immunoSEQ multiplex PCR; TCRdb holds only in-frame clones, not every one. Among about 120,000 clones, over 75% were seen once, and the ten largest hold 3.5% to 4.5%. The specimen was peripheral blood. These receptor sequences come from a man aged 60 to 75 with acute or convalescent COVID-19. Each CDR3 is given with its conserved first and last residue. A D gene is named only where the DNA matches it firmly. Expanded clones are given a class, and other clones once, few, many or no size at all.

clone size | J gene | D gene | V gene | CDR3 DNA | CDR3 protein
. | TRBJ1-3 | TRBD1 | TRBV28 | TGTGCCAGCAGTGGCGGCCTCCGGGACAGTGGGGGAAACACCATATATTTT | CASSGGLRDSGGNTIYF
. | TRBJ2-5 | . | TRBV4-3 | TGCGCCAGCAGCCAAGATATCGGGTCGGGAGTGGAGACCCAGTACTTC | CASSQDIGSGVETQYF
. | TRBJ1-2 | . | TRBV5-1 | TGCGCCAGCAGCTTTCAGGACAGCAACTATGGCTACACCTTC | CASSFQDSNYGYTF
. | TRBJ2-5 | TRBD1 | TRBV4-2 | TGTGCCAGCAGCGCGAACCCCGGGACAGGGGGCTTTGAGACCCAGTACTTC | CASSANPGTGGFETQYF
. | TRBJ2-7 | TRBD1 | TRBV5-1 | TGCGCCAGCAGCTTGGCCCGGGACAGCTTTTTCCTAGGCTCCTACGAGCAGTACTTC | CASSLARDSFFLGSYEQYF
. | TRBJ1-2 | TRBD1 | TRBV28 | TGTGCCAGCAGAACAGGGGGCTGGGATGGCTACACCTTC | CASRTGGWDGYTF
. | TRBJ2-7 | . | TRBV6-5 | TGTGCCAGCAGACCCGACACCTCCTACGAGCAGTACTTC | CASRPDTSYEQYF
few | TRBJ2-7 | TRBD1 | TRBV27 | TGTGCCAGCAGTACCGGGGGACAGGGCGAGGGCGAGCAGTACTTC | CASSTGGQGEGEQYF
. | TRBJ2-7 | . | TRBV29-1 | TGCAGCGTTCTTTGGACTCATCCAACCTACGAGCAGTACTTC | CSVLWTHPTYEQYF
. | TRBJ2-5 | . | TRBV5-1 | TGCGCCAGCAGCTCCGCAGGAGGCCAAGAGACCCAGTACTTC | CASSSAGGQETQYF
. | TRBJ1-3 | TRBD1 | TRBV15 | TGTGCCACCAGCGCCCGGACAGGGGCGGACACCATATATTTT | CATSARTGADTIYF
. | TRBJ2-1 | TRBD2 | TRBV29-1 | TGCAGCGCCCCCCAGGCGGCAACGGTATTAGCGGGAGGTCGTGAGCAGTTCTTC | CSAPQAATVLAGGREQFF
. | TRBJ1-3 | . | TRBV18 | TGTGCCAGCTCACCCCCACAATTGTCGGGAAACACCATATATTTT | CASSPPQLSGNTIYF
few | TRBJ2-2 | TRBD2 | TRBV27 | TGTGCCAGCAAGACTAGCGGGAGGGCCGACACCGGGGAGCTGTTTTTT | CASKTSGRADTGELFF
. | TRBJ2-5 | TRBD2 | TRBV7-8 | TGTGCCAGCAGCTGGACTAGCGGACAAGAGACCCAGTACTTC | CASSWTSGQETQYF
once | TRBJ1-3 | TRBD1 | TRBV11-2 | TGTGCCAGCAGCTTACGGGACAGGGGTTTTGGAAACACCATATATTTT | CASSLRDRGFGNTIYF
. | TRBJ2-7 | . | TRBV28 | TGTGCCAGCAGTTTAGGGCAAATCAAAGGCGAGCAGTACTTC | CASSLGQIKGEQYF
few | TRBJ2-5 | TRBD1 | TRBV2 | TGTGCCAGCAGTGCGGACAGGGAAGAGACCCAGTACTTC | CASSADREETQYF
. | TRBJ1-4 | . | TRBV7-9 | TGTGCCAGCAGCTCCGCACAGGCAAATAATGAAAAACTGTTTTTT | CASSSAQANNEKLFF
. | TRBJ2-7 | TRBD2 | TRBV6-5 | TGTGCCAGCGGAGGACGGACTAGCGGCTCCTACGAGCAGTACTTC | CASGGRTSGSYEQYF
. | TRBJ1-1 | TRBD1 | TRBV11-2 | TGTGCCAGCAGCTTACAGGGGGCAGGCACTGAAGCTTTCTTT | CASSLQGAGTEAFF
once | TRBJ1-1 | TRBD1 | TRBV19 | TGTGCCAGTATCCCTGGACAGGGGATCAGTTGGGTCACTGAAGCTTTCTTT | CASIPGQGISWVTEAFF
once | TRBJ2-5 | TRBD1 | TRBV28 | TGTGCCAGCGGTGGACAGGGGGCTCAAGAGACCCAGTACTTC | CASGGQGAQETQYF
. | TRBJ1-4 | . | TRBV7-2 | TGTGCCAGCAGCTTGGGGGCCTACAGGGCAACTAATGAAAAACTGTTTTTT | CASSLGAYRATNEKLFF
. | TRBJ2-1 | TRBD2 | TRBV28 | TGTGCCAGCAGTCCTACAGGGACTAGCGGAGGTAATGAGCAGTTCTTC | CASSPTGTSGGNEQFF
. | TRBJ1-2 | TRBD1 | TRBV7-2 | TGTGCCAGCAGCTTAGCGGGGGGGACAGGTGGCTACACCTTC | CASSLAGGTGGYTF
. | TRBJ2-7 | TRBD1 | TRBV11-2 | TGTGCCAGCAGCTTAGGACAGGGTCACGAGCAGTACTTC | CASSLGQGHEQYF
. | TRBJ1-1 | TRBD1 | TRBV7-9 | TGTGCCAGCAGCATGGGACAGGGAAGGTCGACTGAAGCTTTCTTT | CASSMGQGRSTEAFF
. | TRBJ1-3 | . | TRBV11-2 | TGTGCCAGCAGCTCTCCCCCGGAGAGGGCGACTTACTCTGGAAACACCATATATTTT | CASSSPPERATYSGNTIYF
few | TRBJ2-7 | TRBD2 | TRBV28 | TGTGCCAGCAGTCCTCGGGACTACGGCTTCGAGCAGTACTTC | CASSPRDYGFEQYF
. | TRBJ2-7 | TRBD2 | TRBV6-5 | TGTGCCAGCAGTTACCAGGGACTAGCGGGGGCCTACGAGCAGTACTTC | CASSYQGLAGAYEQYF
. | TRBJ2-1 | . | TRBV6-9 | TGTGCCAGCAGTTTCGGCAGGGGCAATGAGCAGTTCTTC | CASSFGRGNEQFF
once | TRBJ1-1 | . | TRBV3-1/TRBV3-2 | TGTGCCAGCAGCCAAGATCGGATCCACGGGGCTTTCTTT | CASSQDRIHGAFF
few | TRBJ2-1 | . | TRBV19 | TGTGCCAGTAGCCAGGCGACCTACAATGAGCAGTTCTTC | CASSQATYNEQFF
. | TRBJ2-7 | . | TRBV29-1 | TGCAGCGTTGTGGGAGTAGGCGAGCAGTACTTC | CSVVGVGEQYF
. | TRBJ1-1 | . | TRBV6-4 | TGTGCCAGCAGTGACTCCGGGGGCGGGAGTAGGACTGAAGCTTTCTTT | CASSDSGGGSRTEAFF
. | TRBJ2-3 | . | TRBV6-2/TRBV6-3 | TGTGCCAGCAGTGGTTTTTCCCAGGGTGTGGGGCCAGATACGCAGTATTTT | CASSGFSQGVGPDTQYF
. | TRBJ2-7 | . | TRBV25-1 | TGTGCCAGCATCGAGGGGGATACAGTTACCTACGAGCAGTACTTC | CASIEGDTVTYEQYF
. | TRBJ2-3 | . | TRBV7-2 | TGTGCCAGCAGCTCCCCCCCCGGCGTAGCGGTCTTCACAGATACGCAGTATTTT | CASSSPPGVAVFTDTQYF
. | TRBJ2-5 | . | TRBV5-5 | TGTGCCAGCAGCTTGGGGGGTACAGGGCGAGAGACCCAGTACTTC | CASSLGGTGRETQYF
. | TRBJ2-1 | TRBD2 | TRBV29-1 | TGCAGCGTGGCCGGGACTAGCGGGAGCGATGAGCAGTTCTTC | CSVAGTSGSDEQFF
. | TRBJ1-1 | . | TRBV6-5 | TGTGCCAGCAGGCTCAACCCACTAGTCTTTACTGAAGCTTTCTTT | CASRLNPLVFTEAFF
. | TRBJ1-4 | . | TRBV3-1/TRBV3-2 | TGTGCCAGCAGCCAAGAAATGATCAGCGCAAAACTGTTTTTT | CASSQEMISAKLFF
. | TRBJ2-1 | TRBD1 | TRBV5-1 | TGCGCCAGCAGCCCTAAGACAGGGAATGAGCAGTTCTTC | CASSPKTGNEQFF
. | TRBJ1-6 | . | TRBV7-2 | TGTGCCAGCAGCTTAGATTCAGGGATGGATTCACCCCTCCACTTT | CASSLDSGMDSPLHF
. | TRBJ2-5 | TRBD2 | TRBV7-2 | TGTGCCAGCAGCTTAGGTCTAGCGGGACCCATCCCCCAAGAGACCCAGTACTTC | CASSLGLAGPIPQETQYF
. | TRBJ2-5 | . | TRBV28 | TGTGCCAGCAGTTTCGAGGGTAGAGAGACCCAGTACTTC | CASSFEGRETQYF
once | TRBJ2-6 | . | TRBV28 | TGTGCCAGCAGTTCCACAATCCCCCGATCTGGGGCCAACGTCCTGACTTTC | CASSSTIPRSGANVLTF